This section outlines one T cell receptor (beta chain) sequence together with its context. An end of the junction differs from the germline gene, which may be a read error. Using immunoSEQ multiplex PCR, the repertoire was profiled, and TCRdb retains in-frame clones only, with some absent. The sample lists 250,000 to 350,000 clones; about 90% were seen once. The data were taken from a study of blood T cell repertoires in COVID-19. Across the study: PBMCs, B-cell-depleted T cells, or T cells were the source of the cDNA or gDNA that made up the material.

The CDR3 totals 12 residues. Per the germline V gene, CDR1 is GTSNPN and CDR2 is SVGIG (reference sequence). The chain uses TRBV30 and TRBJ2-4, with 7 bases that match TRBD1. This receptor was identified in a woman aged 30 to 39 who had recovered from COVID-19. Sequencing was performed on peripheral blood. Here the CDR3 reads CAWKGQKNSQYF. For the CDR3, the DNA is TGTGCCTGGAAGGGACAGAAAAACAGTCAGTACTTC.